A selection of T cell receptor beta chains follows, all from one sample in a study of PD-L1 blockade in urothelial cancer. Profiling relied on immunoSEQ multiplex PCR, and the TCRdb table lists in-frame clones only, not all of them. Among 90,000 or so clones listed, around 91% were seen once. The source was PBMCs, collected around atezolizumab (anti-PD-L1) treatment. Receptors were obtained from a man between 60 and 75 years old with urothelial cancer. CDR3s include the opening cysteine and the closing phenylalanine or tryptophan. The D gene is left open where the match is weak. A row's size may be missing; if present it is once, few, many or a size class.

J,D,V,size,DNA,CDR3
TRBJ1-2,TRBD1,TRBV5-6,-,TGTGCCAGCAGCGTGACAGGGGGTGGCTACACCTTC,CASSVTGGGYTF
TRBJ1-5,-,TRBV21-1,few,TGTGCCAGCAGCCGCATCCTGGAGGAATATAGCAATCAGCCCCAGCATTTT,CASSRILEEYSNQPQHF
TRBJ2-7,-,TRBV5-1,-,TGCGCCAGCAGCTACGACAGGTTTTACTACGAGCAGTACTTC,CASSYDRFYYEQYF
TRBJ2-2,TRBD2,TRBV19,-,TGTGCCAGTAGCGGGAGGGGAGGCGGGGAGCTGTTTTTT,CASSGRGGGELFF
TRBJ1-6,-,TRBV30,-,TGTGCCTGGGGCAGGGGATCGGATAATTCACCCCTCCACTTT,CAWGRGSDNSPLHF
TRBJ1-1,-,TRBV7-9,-,TGTGCCAGCACCAGAACAGGCCGCTTAAACACTGAAGCTTTCTTT,CASTRTGRLNTEAFF
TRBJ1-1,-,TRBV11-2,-,TGTGCCAGCAGCCCAAGAGCGGGCAGTTTGAACACTGAAGCTTTCTTT,CASSPRAGSLNTEAFF
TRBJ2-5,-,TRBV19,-,TGTGCCAGTAGTATAGATGGCGGATTAAGAGCAGAGACCCAGTACTTC,CASSIDGGLRAETQYF
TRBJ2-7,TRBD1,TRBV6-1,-,TGTGCCAGCAGTCCCGGGCGACAGGGTCGAGAGCAGTACTTC,CASSPGRQGREQYF
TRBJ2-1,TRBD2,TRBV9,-,TGTGCCAGCAGCGTTCAGGGCGGGAGTAGCATCGGTGAGCAGTTCTTC,CASSVQGGSSIGEQFF
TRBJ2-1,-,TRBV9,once,TGTGCCAGCAGCCCCTTCGACGGGGAGCAGTTCTTC,CASSPFDGEQFF
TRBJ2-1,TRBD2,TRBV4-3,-,TGCGCCAGCAGCCAAGAGGGCGGGAGGGCAATCCCCTACAATGAGCAGTTCTTC,CASSQEGGRAIPYNEQFF
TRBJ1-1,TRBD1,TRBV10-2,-,TGCGCCAGCAATCGTCTCTCAGGGGGACAGGGGATGAACACTGAAGCTTTCTTT,CASNRLSGGQGMNTEAFF
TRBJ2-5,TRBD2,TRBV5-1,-,TGCGCCAGCAGCTTGACTTCAGCGGGGGGCCAAGAGACCCAGTACTTC,CASSLTSAGGQETQYF
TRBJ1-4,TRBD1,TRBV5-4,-,TGTGCCAGCAGCGGGACAGAAAATGAAAAACTGTTTTTT,CASSGTENEKLFF
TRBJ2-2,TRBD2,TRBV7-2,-,TGTGCCAGCAGCGGCCTTAGCGGGAGCACCGGGGAGCTGTTTTTT,CASSGLSGSTGELFF
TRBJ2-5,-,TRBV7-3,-,TGTGCCAGCAGCTTAACAGGGGGTCCAGAGACCCAGTACTTC,CASSLTGGPETQYF
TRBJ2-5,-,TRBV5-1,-,TGCGCCAGCAGCGAACAGGGGACCCAGTACTTC,CASSEQGTQYF
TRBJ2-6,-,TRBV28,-,TGTGCCAGCAGTGCGGAGGCTGGGGCCAACGTCCTGACTTTC,CASSAEAGANVLTF
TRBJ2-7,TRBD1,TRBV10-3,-,TGTGCCATCAGTGAGCCGACCCGGACAGGGACCTACGAGCAGTACTTC,CAISEPTRTGTYEQYF
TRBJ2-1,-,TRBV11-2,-,TGTGCCAGCAGCTTAGACAGGGCTAATGAGCAGTTCTTC,CASSLDRANEQFF
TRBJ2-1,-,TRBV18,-,TGTGCCAGCTCACCCTCGCGCACCAACAATGAGCAGTTCTTC,CASSPSRTNNEQFF
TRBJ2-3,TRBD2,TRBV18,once,TGTGCCAGCTCACCATCGGAGACTAGCACAACCACAGATACGCAGTATTTT,CASSPSETSTTTDTQYF
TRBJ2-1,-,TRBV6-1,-,TGTGCCAGCAGTGCCCGGACTACCTCCTACAATGAGCAGTTCTTC,CASSARTTSYNEQFF
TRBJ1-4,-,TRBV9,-,TGTGCCAGCAGCGTAAACAGGGATAATGAAAAACTGTTTTTT,CASSVNRDNEKLFF
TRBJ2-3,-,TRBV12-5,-,TGTGCTAGTGGTTTGACGGGGGATACGCAGTATTTT,CASGLTGDTQYF
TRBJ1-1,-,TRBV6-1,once,TGTGCCAGCAGTGAATATGACAGGCTGAACACTGAAGCTTTCTTT,CASSEYDRLNTEAFF
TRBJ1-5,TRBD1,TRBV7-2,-,TGTGCCAGCAGCTCACAGGGGCGAGGTAGCAATCAGCCCCAGCATTTT,CASSSQGRGSNQPQHF
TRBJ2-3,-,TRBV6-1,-,TGTGCCAGCAGTGGGCCCCGCGGGGCGACAGATACGCAGTATTTT,CASSGPRGATDTQYF
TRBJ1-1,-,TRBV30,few,TGTGCCTGGATATCGAGGGTAGAGGCTTTCTTT,CAWISRVEAFF
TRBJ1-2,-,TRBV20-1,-,TGCAGTGCTACGGGGTCCTATGGCTACACCTTC,CSATGSYGYTF
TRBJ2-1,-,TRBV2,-,TGTGCCAGCAGTTACTTCTCCTACAATGAGCAGTTCTTC,CASSYFSYNEQFF
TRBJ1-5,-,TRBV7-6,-,TGTGCCAGCAGCCCTCCAGGGCGCAATCAGCCCCAGCATTTT,CASSPPGRNQPQHF
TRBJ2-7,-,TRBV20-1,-,TGCAGTGCTGCTGGCCTCTACGAGCAGTACTTC,CSAAGLYEQYF
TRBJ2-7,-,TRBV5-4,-,TGTGCCAGCAGCTTGGAAGGTTCGGGGTACGAGCAGTACTTC,CASSLEGSGYEQYF
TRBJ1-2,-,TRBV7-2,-,TGTGCCAGCAGCCCCCGGGGAAGGACGAATGGCTACACCTTC,CASSPRGRTNGYTF
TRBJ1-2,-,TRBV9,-,TGTGCCAGCAGCGTGAGAGAAAACTATGGCTACACCTTC,CASSVRENYGYTF
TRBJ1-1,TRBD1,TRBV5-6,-,TGTGCCAGCAGCACACCGGGACAGGGAGAGACTGAAGCTTTCTTT,CASSTPGQGETEAFF
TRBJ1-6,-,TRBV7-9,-,TGTGCCAGCAGCTTGCGGACAGTCTCCTATAATTCACCCCTCCACTTT,CASSLRTVSYNSPLHF
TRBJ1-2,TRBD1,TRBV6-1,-,TGTGCCAGCAGTAACCGGGACAGGGATGGCTACACCTTC,CASSNRDRDGYTF
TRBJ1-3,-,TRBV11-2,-,TGTGCCAGCAGCTTAGACCTTAGAAACACCATATATTTT,CASSLDLRNTIYF
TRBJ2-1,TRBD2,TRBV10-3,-,TGTGCCATCAGTGATGGCGGGGGGGCCTACAATGAGCAGTTCTTC,CAISDGGGAYNEQFF
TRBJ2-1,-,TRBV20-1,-,TGCAGTGCTAGAGATCGACTCTGGGAGTTCTTC,CSARDRLWEFF
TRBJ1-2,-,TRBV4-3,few,TGCGCCAGCAGCCAACGGACAGTTCCTAACTATGGCTACACCTTC,CASSQRTVPNYGYTF
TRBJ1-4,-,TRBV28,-,TGTGCCAGCAAGGGAGCTAATGAAAAACTGTTTTTT,CASKGANEKLFF